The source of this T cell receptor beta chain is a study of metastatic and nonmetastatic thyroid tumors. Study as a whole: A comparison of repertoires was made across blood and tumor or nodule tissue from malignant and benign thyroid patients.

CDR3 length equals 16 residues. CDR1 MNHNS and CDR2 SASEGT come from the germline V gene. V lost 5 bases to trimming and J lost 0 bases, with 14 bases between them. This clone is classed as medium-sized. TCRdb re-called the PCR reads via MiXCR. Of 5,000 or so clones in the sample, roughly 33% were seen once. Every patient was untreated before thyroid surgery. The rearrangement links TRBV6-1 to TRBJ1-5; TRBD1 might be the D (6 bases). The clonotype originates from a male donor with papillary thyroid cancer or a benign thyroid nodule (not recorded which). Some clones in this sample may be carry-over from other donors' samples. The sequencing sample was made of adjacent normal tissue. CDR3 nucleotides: TGTGCCAGCAGTCCGACAGGCCAATATAGCAATCAGCCCCAGCATTTT. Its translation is CASSPTGQYSNQPQHF.